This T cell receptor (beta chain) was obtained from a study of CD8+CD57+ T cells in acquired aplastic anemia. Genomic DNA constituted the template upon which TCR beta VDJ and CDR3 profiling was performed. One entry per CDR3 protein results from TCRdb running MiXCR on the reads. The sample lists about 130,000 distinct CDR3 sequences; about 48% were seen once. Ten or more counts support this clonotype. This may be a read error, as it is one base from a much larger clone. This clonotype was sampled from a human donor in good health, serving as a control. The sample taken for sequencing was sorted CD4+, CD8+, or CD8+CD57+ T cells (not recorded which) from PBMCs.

DNA of the CDR3: TGTGCCGCCCTGCGGACTAGCGGGGTCCAAGAGACCCAGTACTTC. This translates into CAALRTSGVQETQYF. V usage is TRBV25-1 and J usage is TRBJ2-5; TRBD2 matches at 12 bases. In germline, CDR1 is MGHDK, CDR2 SYGVNS. The V and J ends lost 11 bases and 1 base, in that order; junction bases with no gene match: 8. This CDR3 has 15 amino acids.